This T cell receptor beta chain was profiled in a study of vaccination and CD4 T cells after COVID-19. Concerning this clonotype itself: Antigen specificity is unknown.

The sample's treatment: roughly 11-day PBMC culture with coronavirus spike peptide pools or control peptides (ViraFEST assay). An unexposed donor provided the CD4+ T cells, which were collected before the COVID-19 pandemic (2011-2018). Under the ViraFEST approach, antigen-specific T cells were expanded with peptide pools and TCRs subsequently sequenced. Study-wide findings and caveats: Only after vaccination were a median roughly 90% of convalescents' reactive clones seen. Convalescent patients' clones that were vaccine-specific were spike mono-reactive in 304 of 307 cases.

CDR3 length: 14 amino acids. The germline V gene encodes CDR1 DFQATT and CDR2 SNEGSKA (reference sequence). The trim removed 8 bases at V and 10 bases at J, leaving 9 bases unmatched. Cultured CD4+ T-cell DNA underwent Oncomine TCR Beta short-read sequencing. From cultured CD4+ T cells, genomic DNA was extracted. Each CDR3 protein is one row after TCRdb ran MiXCR on the PCR reads. The sample comprises about 7,200 distinct CDR3 sequences, around 33% of which are singletons, and 29% rests with the top ten. The chain carries TRBV20-1 and TRBJ2-1, with TRBD2 matching 15 bases. Sequencing used CD4+ T cells from blood, cultured in vitro. This clonotype was obtained from a human donor in good health. The CDR3 spells CSPQRTSGGEEQFF. CDR3 coding DNA: TGCAGTCCTCAACGGACTAGCGGGGGGGAAGAGCAGTTCTTC.